These 27 T cell receptor beta chains share one sample of origin, sequenced in a study of blood T cell repertoires in COVID-19. Sequenced by immunoSEQ multiplex PCR; TCRdb stores in-frame clones only, minus some. The sample lists some 350,000 clones; 90% were seen once. Sequencing was carried out using peripheral blood. These receptors were taken from a man between 18 and 35 years old with active or convalescent COVID-19.

The V gene is TRBV6-5, the J gene TRBJ1-3; possibly TRBD1 for D (5 bases). V was shortened by 4 bases and J by 0 bases, with 7 bases between the two germline ends. Germline loops: CDR1 MNHEY, CDR2 SVGAGI. The CDR3 runs 14 residues. The chain's CDR3 is CASSWGSSGNTIYF. The CDR3 DNA is TGTGCCAGCAGTTGGGGCTCCTCTGGAAACACCATATATTTT.

The V call is TRBV5-5, the J call TRBJ2-1; TRBD1 agrees at 7 bases. This CDR3 region has 16 residues. Trimming cost V 0 bases and J 4 bases; bases outside gene matches: 7. Per the germline V gene, CDR1 is SGHKS and CDR2 is YYEKEE (reference sequence). The CDR3 DNA sequence: TGTGCCAGCAGCTTGGGATGGGACAGAGAGTACAATGAGCAGTTCTTC. This codes for CASSLGWDREYNEQFF.

The rearrangement links TRBV6-5 to TRBJ2-7, with 7 bases identical to TRBD1. The CDR3 is made up of 14 amino acids. CDR1 and CDR2 from the germline V gene are MNHEY and SVGAGI. With 2 bases clipped from V and 3 bases from J, the junction kept 4 bases outside the gene matches. The CDR3 protein is CASSYGNRGYEQYF. CDR3 bases: TGTGCCAGCAGTTACGGTAACAGGGGCTACGAGCAGTACTTC.

The chain couples TRBV18 to TRBJ2-7; TRBD2 aligns across 7 bases. V lost 2 bases and J lost 0; bases outside the gene matches: 4. CDR1 KGHSH and CDR2 LQKENI come from the germline V gene. CDR3 length equals 15 residues. This chain's CDR3 is CASSPNKRGSYEQYF. The CDR3 nucleotides are TGTGCCAGCTCACCAAATAAGCGGGGCTCCTACGAGCAGTACTTC.

V usage is TRBV11-1 and J usage is TRBJ1-2, with TRBD1 matching over 7 bases. CDR1 and CDR2 from the germline V gene are SGHAT and FQDESV (reference sequence). This CDR3 is 15 amino acids long. After removal of 2 bases from V and 6 bases from J, the junction contained 9 bases not matched to a gene. The CDR3 region has the DNA TGTGCCAGCAGCTTAACGCTCAGGGGGAATAATGGCTACACCTTC. Its translation is CASSLTLRGNNGYTF.

The J gene is TRBJ2-5, the V gene TRBV7-6; 7 nucleotides match TRBD1. Per the germline V gene, CDR1 is SGHVS and CDR2 is FNYEAQ. J gave up 1 base and V 6 bases, and 8 bases lay outside the gene matches. The CDR3 contains 15 residues. CDR3 region: CASSLTGLRQETQYF. The CDR3 DNA reads TGTGCCAGCAGTTTGACAGGGCTTCGCCAAGAGACCCAGTACTTC.

The rearrangement links TRBV4-3 to TRBJ1-1; possibly TRBD1 for D (5 bases). CDR3 size: 13 residues. The V and J ends lost 2 bases and 5 bases respectively, with 9 bases between them. Germline loops: CDR1 LGHNA, CDR2 YSLEER. For the CDR3, the DNA is TGCGCCAGCAGCCAATCCCGGGGGACTGAAGCTTTCTTT. Amino acid sequence: CASSQSRGTEAFF.

Turning to this clone: A read error is likely here: a far larger clone is one base away. The chain uses TRBV7-3 and TRBJ2-2, with 7 nucleotides matching TRBD1. The CDR3 totals 14 residues. CDR1 SGHTA and CDR2 FQGTGA come from the germline V gene. The V segment lost 6 bases and the J segment 1 base; nucleotides outside the gene matches: 2. CDR3 region: CASSRQGNTGELFF. Written as DNA, the CDR3 is TGTGCCAGCAGTCGACAGGGGAACACCGGGGAGCTGTTTTTT. Variable domain in full (rest from reference TRBV7-3 and TRBJ2-2): GAGVSQTPSNKVTEKGKYVELRCDPISGHTALYWYRQSLGQGPEFLIYFQGTGAADDSGLPNDRFFAVRPEGSVSTLKIQRTERGDSAVYLCASSRQGNTGELFFGEGSRLTVL.

The chain carries TRBV4-3 and TRBJ2-1, with 15 positions matching TRBD2. Germline V gene sequence: CDR1 LGHNA, CDR2 YSLEER. This CDR3 comprises 15 residues. V shed 3 bases and J 9 bases; nucleotides not matched to a gene: 3. The CDR3 bases are TGCGCCAGCAGCCAGGGACTAGCGGGAGGAGGTGAGCAGTTCTTC. Protein: CASSQGLAGGGEQFF.

V gene TRBV6-6 combines with J gene TRBJ1-1; no firm D call. Germline lookup yields CDR1 MNHNY and CDR2 SVGAGI (reference sequence). The CDR3 loop spans 13 amino acids. Between the trimmed V and J ends, which lost 0 bases and 5 bases, there was a span of 7 bases. Written as DNA, the CDR3 is TGTGCCAGCAGTTACTCTTCACTTACTGAAGCTTTCTTT. This encodes CASSYSSLTEAFF.

This clone appeared a single time. The V and J genes are TRBV7-2 and TRBJ1-3, with D perhaps matching TRBD1 (5 bases). Germline loops: CDR1 SGHTA, CDR2 FQGNSA. The CDR3 is 15 amino acids. The ends were cut back, 3 bases at V and 2 bases at J, with 11 bases in the middle. CDR3 sequence: CASSLDTGPGNTIYF. The CDR3 DNA is TGTGCCAGCAGCTTGGACACAGGACCTGGAAACACCATATATTTT.

The chain joins TRBV9 to TRBJ2-5, with D possibly being TRBD2 (6 bases). Trimming left V 0 bases short and J 4 bases short, with 22 bases between. The CDR3 sequence is 18 residues long. Per germline, CDR1 SGDLS and CDR2 YYNGEE. Here the CDR3 DNA reads TGTGCCAGCAGCGTAGCTCCCCCTACTAGCTACGGGGGAGAGACCCAGTACTTC. The encoded protein is CASSVAPPTSYGGETQYF.

The V call is TRBV30, the J call TRBJ2-7; 9 bases are a match to TRBD1. V lost 4 bases to trimming and J lost 5 bases; unmatched junction nucleotides: 12. The CDR3 runs 15 residues. Germline CDR1 GTSNPN, CDR2 SVGIG (reference sequence). The chain's CDR3 is CAWIKKGQGDDEQYF. The CDR3 DNA reads TGTGCCTGGATTAAGAAGGGACAGGGAGATGACGAGCAGTACTTC.

V is TRBV5-1 and J is TRBJ1-2; 8 nucleotides line up with TRBD1. After removal of 5 bases from V and 7 bases from J, the junction contained 7 bases not matched to a gene. Germline lookup yields CDR1 SGHRS and CDR2 YFSETQ. The length of the CDR3 is 13 residues. CDR3 residues: CASSSGTGSGYTF. The DNA of the CDR3 is TGCGCCAGCAGTTCCGGGACAGGTTCTGGCTACACCTTC.

V and J are TRBV5-1 and TRBJ1-2; TRBD1 matches 7 bases. The CDR3 totals 12 residues. Per the germline V gene, CDR1 is SGHRS and CDR2 is YFSETQ. With V trimmed by 4 bases and J by 7 bases, 4 bases remained unmatched. The CDR3 sequence is CASSTGEGGYTF. The CDR3 nucleotides are TGCGCCAGCAGCACAGGGGAAGGTGGCTACACCTTC.

The J gene is TRBJ1-6, the V gene TRBV19; D gene uncertain. Deletions cut 3 bases from V and 10 bases from J, with 13 bases between. Germline V gene sequence: CDR1 LNHDA, CDR2 SQIVND (reference sequence). The CDR3 runs to 14 residues. CDR3: CASSIRGLKSPLHF. In DNA, the CDR3 is TGTGCCAGTAGTATTCGAGGTTTGAAGTCACCCCTCCACTTT.

The chain uses TRBV5-1 and TRBJ1-2, with TRBD1 as a possible D gene (5 bases). V lost 0 bases, J lost 8 bases, and 17 bases lay in between. Germline values: CDR1 SGHRS, CDR2 YFSETQ. The CDR3 is 15 amino acids. Written as DNA, the CDR3 is TGCGCCAGCAGCTTGGTAGATCAGGGAATGGGCGGCTACACCTTC. It yields the protein CASSLVDQGMGGYTF. Full variable domain (outside the CDR3, taken from reference TRBV5-1 and TRBJ1-2): KAGVTQTPRYLIKTRGQQVTLSCSPISGHRSVSWYQQTPGQGLQFLFEYFSETQRNKGNFPGRFSGRQFSNSRSEMNVSTLELGDSALYLCASSLVDQGMGGYTFGSGTRLTVV.

The rearrangement joins TRBV5-1 to TRBJ2-7; weak D call: TRBD1 (6 bases). Trimming removed 5 bases from V and 6 bases from J, with 12 bases in between. This CDR3 has 12 residues. The germline gives CDR1 SGHRS, CDR2 YFSETQ. The CDR3 sequence: CASSWDTTEQYF. For the CDR3, the DNA is TGCGCCAGCAGTTGGGACACCACCGAGCAGTACTTC.

This clone was seen a few times. The CDR3 sequence is CASSIRTTGELFF. The CDR3 DNA sequence: TGTGCCAGCAGCATTCGGACAACCGGGGAGCTGTTTTTT. This chain connects TRBV11-2 to TRBJ2-2, with D perhaps TRBD1 (5 bases). Looked up from germline, CDR1 is SGHAT and CDR2 is FQNNGV. This CDR3 contains 13 residues. Deletions cut 5 bases from V and 5 bases from J, with 9 bases between.

This chain links TRBV27 with TRBJ1-3, with a weak D call TRBD1 (5 bases). The germline V gene has CDR1 MNHEY and CDR2 SMNVEV (reference sequence). The CDR3 totals 16 residues. V was shortened by 5 bases and J by 0 bases, with 14 bases between the two germline ends. As DNA, the CDR3 is TGTGCCAGCAGTCCCAGGGCGGTATCCTCTGGAAACACCATATATTTT. Its translation is CASSPRAVSSGNTIYF.

This sequence joins TRBV3-1 (or the pseudogene TRBV3-2) and TRBJ1-2, with D maybe TRBD1 (6 bases). The V gene lost 4 bases and the J gene lost 4 bases, with 16 bases spanning the gap. Per germline, CDR1 LGHDT and CDR2 YNNKEL (reference sequence). The CDR3 runs to 15 residues. Here the CDR3 DNA reads TGTGCCAGCAGCCGATCTGACGGACAGCTCTATGGCTACACCTTC. Protein sequence: CASSRSDGQLYGYTF.

The rearrangement joins TRBV28 to TRBJ1-2; 12 bases fit TRBD1. The CDR3 extends over 13 amino acids. Germline V gene data show CDR1 as MDHEN and CDR2 as SYDVKM. V gave up 5 bases and J gave up 13 bases; unmatched junction bases: 8. This CDR3 is CASSPGDRGRGTF. The CDR3 DNA reads TGTGCCAGCAGTCCGGGGGACAGGGGGCGAGGCACCTTC.

The chain employs TRBV19 and TRBJ1-1; 8 nucleotides line up with TRBD1. V trimming: 6 bases; J trimming: 0 bases; junction bases outside the gene matches: 12. CDR1 and CDR2 (germline): LNHDA, SQIVND (reference sequence). The CDR3 is made up of 17 amino acids. CDR3 bases: TGTGCCAGTAGCATTTCCCATTCAGGGGGCTTGAACACTGAAGCTTTCTTT. Translated: CASSISHSGGLNTEAFF.

This clone was observed a few times. J is TRBJ1-5 and V is TRBV7-9, with D perhaps matching TRBD1 (6 bases). With 4 bases removed from V and 3 bases from J, the gap between germline ends came to 13 bases. CDR1 is SEHNR and CDR2 is FQNEAQ in the germline V gene (reference sequence). This CDR3 is 15 amino acids long. CDR3 bases: TGTGCCAGCAGCTCATCCAGGGGTGACAATCAGCCCCAGCATTTT. This encodes CASSSSRGDNQPQHF.

This clone has only a few counts. The rearrangement links TRBV7-9 to TRBJ1-6; 9 nucleotides match TRBD1. The CDR3 spans 14 residues. The germline V gene has CDR1 SEHNR and CDR2 FQNEAQ (reference sequence). The junction had 1 base not matched to a gene; V was cut back by 5 bases and J by 5 bases. This CDR3 reads CASSRQGDNSPLHF. The CDR3 DNA sequence: TGTGCCAGCAGCCGACAGGGGGATAATTCACCCCTCCACTTT.

Only a few counts were recorded for this clone. The chain carries TRBV28 and TRBJ1-1, with D maybe TRBD1 (6 bases). Trimming removed 5 bases from V and 9 bases from J, with 19 bases in between. This CDR3 is built from 14 residues. CDR1 is MDHEN and CDR2 is SYDVKM in the germline V gene. CDR3 sequence: CASSLRDTDLKAFF. The CDR3 coding sequence is TGTGCCAGCAGTCTCCGGGACACCGACCTCAAAGCTTTCTTT.

This sequence joins TRBV30 and TRBJ2-7; D gene unclear. This CDR3 spans 13 amino acids. Germline CDR1 and CDR2: GTSNPN and SVGIG (reference sequence). The V gene lost 2 bases and the J gene lost 1 base, with 9 bases spanning the gap. CDR3 sequence (DNA): TGTGCCTGGAGTTACCTAAGATCCTACGAGCAGTACTTC. Its translation is CAWSYLRSYEQYF.